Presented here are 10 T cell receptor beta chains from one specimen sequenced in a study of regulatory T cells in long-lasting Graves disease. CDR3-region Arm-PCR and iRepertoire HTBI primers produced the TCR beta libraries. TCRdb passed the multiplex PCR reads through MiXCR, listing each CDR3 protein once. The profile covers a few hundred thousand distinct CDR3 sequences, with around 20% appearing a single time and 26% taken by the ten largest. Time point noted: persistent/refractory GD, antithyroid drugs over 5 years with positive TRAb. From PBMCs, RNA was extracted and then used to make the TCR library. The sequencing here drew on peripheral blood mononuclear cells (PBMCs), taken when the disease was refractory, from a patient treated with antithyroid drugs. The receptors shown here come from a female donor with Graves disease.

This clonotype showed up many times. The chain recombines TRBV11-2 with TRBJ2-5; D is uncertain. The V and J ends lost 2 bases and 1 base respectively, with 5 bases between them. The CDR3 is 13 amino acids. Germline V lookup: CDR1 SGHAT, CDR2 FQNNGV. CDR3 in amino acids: CASSLRAQETQYF. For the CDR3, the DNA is TGTGCCAGCAGCTTACGGGCCCAAGAGACCCAGTACTTC.

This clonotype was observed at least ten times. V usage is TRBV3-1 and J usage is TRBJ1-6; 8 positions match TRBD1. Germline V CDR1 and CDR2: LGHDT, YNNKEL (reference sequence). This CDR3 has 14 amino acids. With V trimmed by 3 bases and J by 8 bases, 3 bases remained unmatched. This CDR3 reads CASSQGTGDSPLHF. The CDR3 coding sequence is TGTGCCAGCAGCCAGGGGACAGGAGATTCACCCCTCCACTTT.

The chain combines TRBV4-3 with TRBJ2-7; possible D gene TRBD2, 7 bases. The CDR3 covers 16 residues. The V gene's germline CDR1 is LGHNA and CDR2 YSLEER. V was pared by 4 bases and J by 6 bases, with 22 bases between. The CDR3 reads CASSRGATSPWGEQYF. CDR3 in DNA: TGCGCCAGCAGCCGGGGGGCGACTAGCCCATGGGGCGAGCAGTACTTC.

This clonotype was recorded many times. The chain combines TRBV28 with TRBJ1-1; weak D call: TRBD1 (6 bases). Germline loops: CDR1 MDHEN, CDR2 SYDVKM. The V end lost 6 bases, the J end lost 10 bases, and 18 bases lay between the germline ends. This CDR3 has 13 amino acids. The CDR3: CASRIGGLMSAFF. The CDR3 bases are TGTGCCAGCAGGATTGGGGGCTTAATGTCAGCTTTCTTT.

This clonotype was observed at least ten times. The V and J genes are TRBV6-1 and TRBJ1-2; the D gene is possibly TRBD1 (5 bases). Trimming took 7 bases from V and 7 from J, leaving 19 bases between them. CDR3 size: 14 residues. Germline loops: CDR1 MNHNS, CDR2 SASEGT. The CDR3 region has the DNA TGTGCCAGCAACTACGGGACTCCGATGAGTGGCTACACCTTC. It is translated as CASNYGTPMSGYTF.

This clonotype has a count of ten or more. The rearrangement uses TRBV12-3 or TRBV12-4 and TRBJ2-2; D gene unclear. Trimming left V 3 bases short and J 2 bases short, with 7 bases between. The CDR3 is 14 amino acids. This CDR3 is CASSFTPNTGELFF. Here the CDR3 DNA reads TGTGCCAGCAGTTTCACCCCTAACACCGGGGAGCTGTTTTTT.

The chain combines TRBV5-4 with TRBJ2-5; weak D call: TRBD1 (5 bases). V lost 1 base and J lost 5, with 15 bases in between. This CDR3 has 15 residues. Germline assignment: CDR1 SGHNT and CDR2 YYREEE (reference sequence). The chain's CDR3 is CASSLLGWGAETQYF. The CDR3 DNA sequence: TGTGCCAGCAGCTTGTTAGGTTGGGGCGCGGAGACCCAGTACTTC.

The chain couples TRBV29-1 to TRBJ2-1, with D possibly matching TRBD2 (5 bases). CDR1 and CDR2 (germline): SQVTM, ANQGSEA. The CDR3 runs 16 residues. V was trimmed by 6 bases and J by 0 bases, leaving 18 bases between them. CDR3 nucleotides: TGCAGCGTGAAAGGGAGAAGAAAGAACTCCTACAATGAGCAGTTCTTC. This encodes CSVKGRRKNSYNEQFF.

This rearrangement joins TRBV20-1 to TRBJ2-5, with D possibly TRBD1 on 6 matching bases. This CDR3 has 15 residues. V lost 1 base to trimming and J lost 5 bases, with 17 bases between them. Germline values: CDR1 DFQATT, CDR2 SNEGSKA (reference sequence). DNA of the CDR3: TGCAGTGCTAGAGGAGCTGAAGGGGGTTGGGAGACCCAGTACTTC. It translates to CSARGAEGGWETQYF.

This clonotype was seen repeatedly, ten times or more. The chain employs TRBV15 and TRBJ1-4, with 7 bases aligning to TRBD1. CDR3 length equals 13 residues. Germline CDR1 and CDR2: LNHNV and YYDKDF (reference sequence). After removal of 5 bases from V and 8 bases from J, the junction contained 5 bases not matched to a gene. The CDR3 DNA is TGTGCCACCAGCCGTGGGACAGCCGAAAAACTGTTTTTT. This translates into CATSRGTAEKLFF. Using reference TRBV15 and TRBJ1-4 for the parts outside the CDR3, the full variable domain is DAMVIQNPRYQVTQFGKPVTLSCSQTLNHNVMYWYQQKSSQAPKLLFHYYDKDFNNEADTPDNFQSRRPNTSFCFLDIRSPGLGDTAMYLCATSRGTAEKLFFGSGTQLSVL.